The 2 T cell receptor beta chains reported below all come from one sample, sequenced in a study of T cell responses to AZD1222 COVID-19 vaccine. Clones were sequenced by immunoSEQ multiplex PCR, and TCRdb holds only the in-frame ones, with some missing. The sample carries more than 95,000 clones, roughly 89% recorded once. This specimen was peripheral blood, taken on day 0 of AZD1222 vaccination. These receptors were collected from an adult in good health.

This chain links TRBV7-2 with TRBJ1-2, with D tentatively TRBD1 (6 bases). The CDR3 is 14 residues long. Germline assignment: CDR1 SGHTA and CDR2 FQGNSA. The V end was cut by 3 bases, the J end by 5 bases, with 13 bases between. CDR3 in DNA: TGTGCCAGCAGCTTTGGAGGGGGAGGGTATGGCTACACCTTC. Translation: CASSFGGGGYGYTF.

This sequence joins TRBV5-1 and TRBJ2-7, with 14 bases fitting TRBD2. The CDR3 consists of 15 residues. Germline assignment: CDR1 SGHRS and CDR2 YFSETQ. Losses at the gene ends were 4 bases for V and 2 bases for J; bases not matched to a gene: 2. The CDR3 loop reads CASSEGLAGAYEQYF. The CDR3 DNA follows: TGCGCCAGCAGCGAGGGACTAGCGGGGGCCTACGAGCAGTACTTC.